These 7 T cell receptor beta chains were sequenced from one sample in a study of blood T cell repertoires in COVID-19. Sequenced by immunoSEQ multiplex PCR; TCRdb stores in-frame clones only, minus some. The sample records around 340,000 clones, 86% being singletons. Sequencing was performed on peripheral blood. The receptors derive from an older woman with COVID-19, enrolled during active disease.

This chain joins TRBV7-8 and TRBJ1-4; unclear D gene. CDR1 is SGHVS, CDR2 FQNEAQ, per germline. V lost 4 bases and J lost 0, with 12 bases in between. The CDR3 totals 16 residues. The DNA for the CDR3 is TGTGCCAGCAGCTACCTGATGGCAGCAACTAATGAAAAACTGTTTTTT. Translating it yields CASSYLMAATNEKLFF.

This chain joins TRBV5-6 and TRBJ2-3, with 9 bases that match TRBD2. V lost 1 base, J lost 2 bases, and 5 bases stayed unmatched. Looked up from germline, CDR1 is SGHDT and CDR2 is YYEEEE. The CDR3 is made up of 16 amino acids. CDR3: CASSLPSGGTTDTQYF. The CDR3 coding sequence is TGTGCCAGCAGCTTGCCCAGCGGGGGGACCACAGATACGCAGTATTTT.

The chain recombines TRBV11-1 with TRBJ2-7; D is possibly TRBD2 (6 bases). V gave up 3 bases and J gave up 2 bases, with 8 bases separating them. The CDR3 is made up of 13 amino acids. The V gene's germline CDR1 is SGHAT and CDR2 FQDESV (reference sequence). CDR3 sequence (DNA): TGTGCCAGCAGCTTTGCGGGGACCTACGAGCAGTACTTC. Its protein product is CASSFAGTYEQYF.

The chain links TRBV5-1 to TRBJ2-3; D is unclear. Germline CDR1 reads SGHRS; CDR2 reads YFSETQ. CDR3 length: 14 amino acids. V lost 3 bases and J lost 0, with 8 bases in between. For the CDR3, the DNA is TGCGCCAGCAGCTCCGAGTATAGCACAGATACGCAGTATTTT. Its protein product is CASSSEYSTDTQYF.

This clone was observed a handful of times. This chain joins TRBV6-1 and TRBJ2-7; 8 bases map to TRBD1. Germline V gene lookup returns CDR1 MNHNS and CDR2 SASEGT. CDR3 length: 15 amino acids. The trim removed 0 bases at V and 5 bases at J, leaving 6 bases unmatched. The DNA of the CDR3 is TGTGCCAGCAGTGAAGCCGCGACAGGGGCGGACGAGCAGTACTTC. Translation gives CASSEAATGADEQYF.

This sequence joins TRBV6-1 and TRBJ2-7, with TRBD1 matching over 7 bases. The CDR3 length is 14 residues. Germline CDR1 reads MNHNS; CDR2 reads SASEGT. Losses at the gene ends were 2 bases for V and 7 bases for J; bases not matched to a gene: 8. The CDR3 region is CASSERQGPGEQYF. The CDR3 nucleotides read TGTGCCAGCAGTGAACGACAGGGCCCGGGAGAGCAGTACTTC.

The chain employs TRBV4-3 and TRBJ2-7; the D is unclear. Deletions cut 0 bases from V and 0 bases from J, with 6 bases between. The CDR3 extends over 14 amino acids. Germline V gives CDR1 LGHNA, CDR2 YSLEER. Here the CDR3 DNA reads TGCGCCAGCAGCCAAGATATAAACTCCTACGAGCAGTACTTC. Protein: CASSQDINSYEQYF.